This is a list of T cell receptor beta chains from one sample in a study of cytomegalovirus exposure and HLA in healthy donors. Assay: immunoSEQ multiplex PCR; the TCRdb copy retains only in-frame clones and omits some. Of 140,000 to 150,000 clones in the sample, about 94% were seen once. The sample comprised PBMCs. The origin of the receptors is a man aged 18-30 years in good health and CMV-seropositive. Each CDR3 is given with its conserved first and last residue. Each record gives: J gene, clone size, D gene, V gene, CDR3 DNA, CDR3 protein. The D gene is left open where the match is weak. Not all rows give a size; the values are once, few, many and, for expanded clones, a class.

j_gene: TRBJ2-2; abundance: .; d_gene: .; v_gene: TRBV5-4; CDR3nt: TGTGCCAGCAGCCCCTACGAAACGGTAACGAACACCGGGGAGCTGTTTTTT; CDR3aa: CASSPYETVTNTGELFF
j_gene: TRBJ2-7; abundance: .; d_gene: .; v_gene: TRBV5-4; CDR3nt: TGTGCCAGCAGCTTGGGACAGACCGCCTACGAGCAGTACTTC; CDR3aa: CASSLGQTAYEQYF
j_gene: TRBJ2-7; abundance: .; d_gene: TRBD2; v_gene: TRBV28; CDR3nt: TGTGCCAGCAGTCGGGGGGGCAACCCCTACGAGCAGTACTTC; CDR3aa: CASSRGGNPYEQYF
j_gene: TRBJ2-2; abundance: .; d_gene: .; v_gene: TRBV5-6; CDR3nt: TGTGCCAGCAGCTTACGAGGAGGGATCGGGGAGCTGTTTTTT; CDR3aa: CASSLRGGIGELFF
j_gene: TRBJ2-1; abundance: .; d_gene: TRBD2; v_gene: TRBV2; CDR3nt: TGTGCCAGCAGTCTAGCGGGAGATGAATCCTACAATGAGCAGTTCTTC; CDR3aa: CASSLAGDESYNEQFF
j_gene: TRBJ2-3; abundance: once; d_gene: .; v_gene: TRBV5-8; CDR3nt: TGTGCCAGCAGCCTGCCCGGGGAACCCGGAGATACGCAGTATTTT; CDR3aa: CASSLPGEPGDTQYF
j_gene: TRBJ1-2; abundance: .; d_gene: .; v_gene: TRBV25-1; CDR3nt: TGTGCCAGCAGTGATCAGGGATCTAACTATGGCTACACCTTC; CDR3aa: CASSDQGSNYGYTF
j_gene: TRBJ2-1; abundance: .; d_gene: TRBD2; v_gene: TRBV6-5; CDR3nt: TGTGCCAGCAGGGGGGGGAATGAGCAGTTCTTC; CDR3aa: CASRGGNEQFF
j_gene: TRBJ2-1; abundance: .; d_gene: .; v_gene: TRBV2; CDR3nt: TGTGCCAGCAGTGATGGAGGGACGAACTTTGGTTCCTACAATGAGCAGTTCTTC; CDR3aa: CASSDGGTNFGSYNEQFF
j_gene: TRBJ2-7; abundance: once; d_gene: TRBD1; v_gene: TRBV2; CDR3nt: TGTGCCAGCTCCGAGACCAGGGGGCGCGGCGAGCAGTACTTC; CDR3aa: CASSETRGRGEQYF
j_gene: TRBJ2-1; abundance: .; d_gene: .; v_gene: TRBV6-1; CDR3nt: TGTGCCAGCACTGGGGCTCAGGACAATGAGCAGTTCTTC; CDR3aa: CASTGAQDNEQFF
j_gene: TRBJ2-5; abundance: .; d_gene: TRBD1; v_gene: TRBV28; CDR3nt: TGTGCCAGCAGTTGGGGGCAGGGGGCGTGGCAAGAGACCCAGTACTTC; CDR3aa: CASSWGQGAWQETQYF
j_gene: TRBJ2-1; abundance: .; d_gene: TRBD1; v_gene: TRBV29-1; CDR3nt: TGCAGCGCGGAAGGGGGACAGGGGATAAATGAGCAGTTCTTC; CDR3aa: CSAEGGQGINEQFF
j_gene: TRBJ2-2; abundance: .; d_gene: TRBD2; v_gene: TRBV30; CDR3nt: TGTGCCCGAGGCCGGGGGGGCTTTAACACCGGGGAGCTGTTTTTT; CDR3aa: CARGRGGFNTGELFF
j_gene: TRBJ1-4; abundance: .; d_gene: .; v_gene: TRBV2; CDR3nt: TGTGCCAGCGAGCCAGGGGCGGGTGAAAAACTGTTTTTT; CDR3aa: CASEPGAGEKLFF